The TCR beta chain described here comes from a study of T cell responses to AZD1222 COVID-19 vaccine. Study results and limitations: At baseline, just a handful of AZD1222 recipients tested seropositive. Unmutated variant regions reportedly attract nearly half of all spike-specific TCRs. Mostly white British, mostly female donors; authors suggested clonal diversity may be underestimated. After two AZD1222 doses, spike-specific TCR breadth and depth rose versus day 0.

Sequencing was performed with immunoSEQ multiplex PCR; in TCRdb, only in-frame clones are kept and a portion is missing. The data contain under 55,000 clones, around 84% of them singletons. This CDR3 is 14 amino acids long. Deletions cut 2 bases from V and 6 bases from J, with 14 bases between. CDR1 is LGHNA, CDR2 YSLEER, per germline. Remarks on this clone: What it binds is not known.

Specimen: peripheral blood, collected on day 0 of AZD1222 vaccination. The TCR comes from an adult in good health. The chain employs TRBV4-3 and TRBJ2-7, with unresolved D. The CDR3 sequence is CASSQLGMVSEQYF. The CDR3 DNA follows: TGCGCCAGCAGCCAACTGGGAATGGTAAGCGAGCAGTACTTC.